The next 14 T cell receptor beta chains were all read from a single sample in a study of identical twins. TCRdb reprocessed the 5' RACE reads via MiXCR and lists one record per CDR3 protein. The sample carries 200,000 to 250,000 distinct CDR3 sequences, 10% recorded once. Source material: memory T cells sorted from blood. These TCRs come from a man in his forties or fifties in good health.

V gene TRBV5-4 combines with J gene TRBJ2-7; a weak D match, TRBD1 (5 bases). V was clipped by 3 bases and J by 10 bases, with 14 bases between them. CDR1 and CDR2 (germline): SGHNT, YYREEE (reference sequence). This CDR3 is 12 amino acids long. CDR3 sequence: CASSYDSGRQYF. CDR3 nucleotides: TGTGCCAGCAGCTATGACAGTGGACGCCAGTACTTC.

V gene TRBV6-1 combines with J gene TRBJ2-1, with 7 bases aligning to TRBD2. The V segment lost 7 bases and the J segment 0 bases; nucleotides outside the gene matches: 3. The germline CDR1 and CDR2 sequences are MNHNS and SASEGT. CDR3 length: 14 residues. DNA of the CDR3: TGTGCCAGCAATGGCGGGAGCTCCTACAATGAGCAGTTCTTC. It yields the protein CASNGGSSYNEQFF.

This clonotype was detected only a few times. The V and J genes are TRBV5-6 and TRBJ2-5, with TRBD2 matching over 7 bases. Trimming removed 4 bases from V and 2 bases from J; junction bases left unmatched: 8. The CDR3 spans 15 residues. CDR1 is SGHDT, CDR2 YYEEEE, per germline. The CDR3 DNA sequence: TGTGCCAGCAGCCCCCGGCCGGGGGGACAAGAGACCCAGTACTTC. Residues: CASSPRPGGQETQYF.

The V gene is TRBV20-1, the J gene TRBJ2-3; D gene ambiguous. This CDR3 has 13 amino acids. Germline assignment: CDR1 DFQATT and CDR2 SNEGSKA (reference sequence). V lost 6 bases and J 4 bases, leaving 14 bases between the germline ends. The CDR3 coding sequence is TGCAGTGCCCACAGTTCACTCTCAGATACGCAGTATTTT. This encodes CSAHSSLSDTQYF.

This clonotype was found a few times. The rearrangement links TRBV4-1 to TRBJ2-3; weak D call: TRBD2 (5 bases). V gave up 2 bases and J gave up 6 bases, with 12 bases separating them. This CDR3 spans 14 amino acids. Germline values: CDR1 MGHRA, CDR2 YSYEKL. CDR3 region: CASSQQARRDTQYF. In DNA form, the CDR3 reads TGCGCCAGCAGCCAACAAGCGAGGAGGGATACGCAGTATTTT.

This clonotype showed up many times. The chain links TRBV18 to TRBJ2-4; the D gene is possibly TRBD2 (5 bases). This CDR3 spans 18 amino acids. The germline gives CDR1 KGHSH, CDR2 LQKENI. V lost 3 bases and J 1 base, leaving 19 bases between the germline ends. The CDR3 loop reads CASSPGSAQDMAKNIQYF. The DNA for the CDR3 is TGTGCCAGCTCACCGGGGAGCGCGCAGGATATGGCCAAAAACATTCAGTACTTC. Full variable domain (missing parts from reference TRBV18 and TRBJ2-4): NAGVMQNPRHLVRRRGQEARLRCSPMKGHSHVYWYRQLPEEGLKFMVYLQKENIIDESGMPKERFSAEFPKEGPSILRIQQVVRGDSAAYFCASSPGSAQDMAKNIQYFGAGTRLSVL.

The table lists this clonotype with a few counts. V usage is TRBV4-2 and J usage is TRBJ2-6; no definite D call. This CDR3 has 15 amino acids. Germline values: CDR1 LGHNA, CDR2 YNFKEQ. V lost 1 base and J 4 bases, leaving 8 bases between the germline ends. This CDR3 reads CASSQANSGANVLTF. For the CDR3, the DNA is TGTGCCAGCAGCCAAGCCAACTCCGGGGCCAACGTCCTGACTTTC.

Ten or more counts support this clonotype. This chain joins TRBV7-8 and TRBJ2-2, with TRBD2 matching 13 bases. Looked up from germline, CDR1 is SGHVS and CDR2 is FQNEAQ. This CDR3 spans 18 amino acids. V lost 7 bases to trimming and J lost 7 bases; unmatched junction nucleotides: 15. The chain's CDR3 is CASTLRRQLAGGHGELFF. As DNA, the CDR3 is TGTGCCAGCACCCTAAGAAGACAACTAGCGGGGGGGCACGGGGAGCTGTTTTTT.

J is TRBJ2-1 and V is TRBV20-1; 9 nucleotides match TRBD2. The CDR3 extends over 13 amino acids. V gave up 6 bases and J gave up 6 bases; unmatched junction bases: 6. Germline CDR1 DFQATT, CDR2 SNEGSKA (reference sequence). The CDR3 loop is CSAPGLASNEQFF. The CDR3, as DNA: TGCAGTGCACCGGGACTAGCTTCCAATGAGCAGTTCTTC.

V usage is TRBV12-3 or TRBV12-4 and J usage is TRBJ1-2; D may be TRBD1 (5 bases). Trimming took 5 bases from V and 2 from J, leaving 9 bases between them. This CDR3 region has 13 residues. CDR3 protein: CASSQTANYGYTF. CDR3 coding DNA: TGTGCCAGCAGTCAGACAGCCAACTATGGCTACACCTTC.

This clonotype was seen many times. The chain uses TRBV9 and TRBJ2-1; 10 bases fit TRBD1. The CDR3 runs 16 residues. The germline CDR1 and CDR2 sequences are SGDLS and YYNGEE. V dropped 8 bases and J dropped 0; count of bases not matched to a gene: 8. The CDR3 protein is CASWDRGPNSYNEQFF. The CDR3 region has the DNA TGTGCCAGTTGGGACAGGGGACCTAACTCCTACAATGAGCAGTTCTTC. Full variable domain (rest looked up from reference TRBV9 and TRBJ2-1): DSGVTQTPKHLITATGQRVTLRCSPRSGDLSVYWYQQSLDQGLQFLIQYYNGEERAKGNILERFSAQQFPDLHSELNLSSLELGDSALYFCASWDRGPNSYNEQFFGPGTRLTVL.

This clonotype was observed at least ten times. The chain joins TRBV7-2 to TRBJ1-4; TRBD1 aligns across 8 bases. The CDR3 length is 17 residues. V lost 5 bases and J lost 1; bases outside the gene matches: 9. Germline loops: CDR1 SGHTA, CDR2 FQGNSA. This CDR3 is CASSQKYGQGTNEKLFF. The DNA of the CDR3 is TGTGCCAGCAGCCAAAAATACGGACAGGGAACTAATGAAAAACTGTTTTTT.

This clonotype has more than one count but fewer than ten. This sequence joins TRBV18 and TRBJ1-1; 12 positions agree with TRBD1. The V gene's germline CDR1 is KGHSH and CDR2 LQKENI. CDR3 size: 15 residues. The ends lost 3 bases at V and 6 bases at J; junction bases unmatched: 5. DNA of the CDR3: TGTGCCAGCTCACCGATGGGACAGGGGGCCCCTGAAGCTTTCTTT. It encodes CASSPMGQGAPEAFF.

Ten or more counts support this clonotype. The rearrangement uses TRBV3-1 and TRBJ1-1; 8 bases map to TRBD1. V was pared by 4 bases and J by 4 bases, with 5 bases of the junction left unmatched. The CDR3 loop spans 14 amino acids. Germline V gives CDR1 LGHDT, CDR2 YNNKEL (reference sequence). CDR3 amino acids: CASSPRDRTTEAFF. The CDR3 bases are TGTGCCAGCAGCCCTAGGGACAGGACCACTGAAGCTTTCTTT.